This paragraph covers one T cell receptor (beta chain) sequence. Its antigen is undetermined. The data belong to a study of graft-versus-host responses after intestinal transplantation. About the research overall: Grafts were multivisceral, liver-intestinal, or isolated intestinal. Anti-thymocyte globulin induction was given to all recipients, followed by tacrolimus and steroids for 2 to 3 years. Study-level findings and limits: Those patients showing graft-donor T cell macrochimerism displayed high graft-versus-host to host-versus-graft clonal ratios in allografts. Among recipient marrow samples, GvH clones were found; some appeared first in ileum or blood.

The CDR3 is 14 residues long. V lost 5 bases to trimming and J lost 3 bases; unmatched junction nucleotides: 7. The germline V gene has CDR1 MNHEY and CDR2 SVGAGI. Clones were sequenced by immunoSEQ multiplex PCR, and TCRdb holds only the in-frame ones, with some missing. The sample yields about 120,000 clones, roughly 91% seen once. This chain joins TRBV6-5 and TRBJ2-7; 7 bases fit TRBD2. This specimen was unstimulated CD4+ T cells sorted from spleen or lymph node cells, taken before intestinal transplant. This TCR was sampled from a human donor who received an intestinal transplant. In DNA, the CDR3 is TGTGCCAGCAGTCCTAGCGGAGGGGTCTACGAGCAGTACTTC. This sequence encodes CASSPSGGVYEQYF.